Included here is one T cell receptor (beta chain) sequence, with context. Its antigen specificity is not known. No quality values exist for individual bases; no much larger clone is one base distant. This sample is part of a study of sequential checkpoint blockade in melanoma (dated 2019 in TCRdb). Background on the whole study: Patients were randomized 1:1 to first-line nivolumab followed by ipilimumab (arm A) or ipilimumab followed by nivolumab (arm B). Maintenance nivolumab came after each of the two trial sequences.

The immunoSEQ Assay was used to immunosequence TCRbeta CDR3 regions from genomic DNA. Genomic DNA was amplified by bias-controlled multiplex PCR before high-throughput sequencing. The study's own analysis went as follows. To quantify the absolute abundance of each unique TCRbeta CDR3 region, the sequences were collapsed and filtered. Clonality was defined as 1 minus Pielou's evenness and was calculated using productive rearrangements only. A previously published method was used to identify clones whose frequencies were significantly greater in on-treatment samples than in baseline samples. TCRdb provides this immuneACCESS table in a form limited to in-frame rearrangements. Some clones are lacking; in checked studies, under half of them reflect an unresolved V gene, and why the rest are absent is not known. V, J and clone size were drawn from that table, and D and trimming were deduced from the DNA. The sample records tens of thousands of clones, roughly 73% of which are singletons. The ten largest clones capture approximately 23% of the sample.

The study at large found these results: The response-prediction model combining TCR metrics and mutation burden needs validation in larger, independent patient cohorts.

The sample's treatment or condition label, decoded: randomized to nivolumab then ipilimumab (arm A) or the reverse (arm B). Prior DNA-damaging chemotherapy had not been received by any trial patient. Thawed PBMCs were sorted on a FACS Aria II flow cytometer to isolate live CD3+CD8+ cells negative for CD19 and CD56. CheckMate 064, a randomized, open-label phase II trial of sequential checkpoint blockade, was the source of the samples, all of which came from patients with melanoma. Peripheral blood mononuclear cells were collected by leukapheresis, purified with Ficoll-Paque, and frozen in human serum with about 9.2% DMSO. Right after sorting, the blood CD3+CD8+ cells were verified to be >95% pure, and DNA extraction followed. This material consisted of CD8+ T cells sorted from blood (inferred from file names), taken from a patient given nivolumab and ipilimumab in sequence. The clonotype originates from a human donor with melanoma.

The encoded CDR3 is CASSQGLAGQETQYF. The DNA reads as follows: TGCGCCAGCAGCCAGGGACTAGCGGGACAAGAGACCCAGTACTTC. In this chain, TRBV4-1 is recombined with TRBJ2-5; 13 nucleotides in the junction match TRBD2. For this chain, trimming is 3 bases at the V end and 2 bases at the J end, and the number of junction bases without a gene match is 0. From the germline V gene, CDR1 is MGHRA and CDR2 is YSYEKL. The CDR3 covers 15 residues, taking in both the cysteine and the phenylalanine. Only the CDR3 DNA stays, 45 bases, in frame from base 1.